Following are 28 T cell receptor beta chains from one sample sequenced in a study of beta chain features in type 1 diabetes. Overall study findings and caveats: Shortening that was moderate but significant affected the TCRB CDR3s of Type 1 diabetes patients in all four CD4+ subsets.

The antigens for these receptors are not known. The entirety of the isolated RNA underwent reverse transcription, so expressed TCRB transcripts were sequenced. Assay used: immunoSEQ multiplex PCR; TCRdb lists only in-frame clones, some missing. The sample records almost 350,000 clones, roughly 8.8% being singletons. The sample taken for sequencing was central memory CD4+ T cells from blood. The origin of the receptors is a man aged 30 to 45 with type 1 diabetes.

This clone was counted a few times. This chain connects TRBV30 to TRBJ1-1; unclear D gene. With 4 bases removed from V and 0 bases from J, the gap between germline ends came to 12 bases. The CDR3 consists of 14 residues. The germline V gene encodes CDR1 GTSNPN and CDR2 SVGIG (reference sequence). The CDR3 protein is CAWTISTMNTEAFF. CDR3 sequence (DNA): TGTGCCTGGACCATCTCGACGATGAACACTGAAGCTTTCTTT.

The rearrangement uses TRBV4-3 and TRBJ1-1; D remains ambiguous. The CDR3 sequence is 14 residues long. V gave up 0 bases and J gave up 11 bases, with 16 bases separating them. Germline V lookup: CDR1 LGHNA, CDR2 YSLEER. For the CDR3, the DNA is TGCGCCAGCAGCCAAGAAGATACTACCAGATGGGCTTTCTTT. It specifies CASSQEDTTRWAFF.

The V call is TRBV7-9, the J call TRBJ2-2; D gene ambiguous. The V gene lost 1 base and the J gene lost 5 bases, with 2 bases spanning the gap. The CDR3 contains 12 residues. The germline V gene encodes CDR1 SEHNR and CDR2 FQNEAQ (reference sequence). In DNA form, the CDR3 reads TGTGCCAGCAGCTTAGGGACCGGGGAGCTGTTTTTT. Protein product: CASSLGTGELFF.

This chain uses TRBV7-2 with TRBJ1-4; TRBD1 aligns across 11 bases. Per the germline V gene, CDR1 is SGHTA and CDR2 is FQGNSA. The CDR3 has 16 amino acids. V was pared by 5 bases and J by 5 bases, with 7 bases of the junction left unmatched. The CDR3: CASSPLGTGGNEKLFF. The CDR3, as DNA: TGTGCCAGCAGCCCCCTTGGGACAGGGGGAAATGAAAAACTGTTTTTT.

There are a few counts of this clone. The CDR3 region has the DNA TGCGCCAGCAGCCAAGGACTAGCGACGAACACCGGGGAGCTGTTTTTT. Translation gives CASSQGLATNTGELFF. The rearrangement links TRBV4-3 to TRBJ2-2; 8 bases line up with TRBD2. This CDR3 has 16 residues. The germline V gene encodes CDR1 LGHNA and CDR2 YSLEER. Trimming removed 1 base from V and 0 bases from J; junction bases left unmatched: 1.

This sequence joins TRBV9 and TRBJ2-5; D gene uncertain. The CDR3 runs to 14 residues. From germline, CDR1 is SGDLS and CDR2 YYNGEE. V lost 0 bases and J lost 5, with 11 bases in between. The CDR3 here is CASSVEASAETQYF. CDR3 sequence (DNA): TGTGCCAGCAGCGTAGAGGCCAGTGCGGAGACCCAGTACTTC. The full variable domain, in which reference TRBV9 and TRBJ2-5 provide the parts outside the CDR3, is DSGVTQTPKHLITATGQRVTLRCSPRSGDLSVYWYQQSLDQGLQFLIQYYNGEERAKGNILERFSAQQFPDLHSELNLSSLELGDSALYFCASSVEASAETQYFGPGTRLLVL.

The rearrangement links TRBV29-1 to TRBJ1-1; D gene uncertain. CDR1 and CDR2 from the germline V gene are SQVTM and ANQGSEA. The CDR3 is 13 residues long. V lost 4 bases and J lost 1, with 10 bases in between. CDR3 protein: CSVGIDPNTEAFF. The CDR3 region has the DNA TGCAGCGTTGGGATCGACCCGAACACTGAAGCTTTCTTT.

This clone was observed a handful of times. The chain uses TRBV7-2 and TRBJ2-7; D gene unclear. This CDR3 has 13 amino acids. Germline loops: CDR1 SGHTA, CDR2 FQGNSA. V was clipped by 0 bases and J by 4 bases, with 7 bases between them. The CDR3 spells CASSLAVTYEQYF. The CDR3 nucleotides read TGTGCCAGCAGCTTAGCGGTGACGTACGAGCAGTACTTC.

This clone has more than one count but fewer than ten. The chain uses TRBV4-3 and TRBJ2-1, with 7 bases matching TRBD2. This CDR3 contains 14 residues. CDR1 and CDR2 (germline): LGHNA, YSLEER. The J segment lost 11 bases and the V segment lost 0 bases, leaving 7 bases of the junction unmatched. The CDR3 nucleotides are TGCGCCAGCAGCCAAGATCAGGCGGGGGTGAAGCAGTTCTTC. Encoded protein: CASSQDQAGVKQFF.

This chain connects TRBV9 to TRBJ2-2; D may be TRBD2 (7 bases). The V end was cut by 0 bases, the J end by 1 base, with 13 bases between. From germline, CDR1 is SGDLS and CDR2 YYNGEE. The CDR3 has 17 amino acids. CDR3 bases: TGTGCCAGCAGCGTAGGTCGGGGGGCCCTGAACACCGGGGAGCTGTTTTTT. It translates to CASSVGRGALNTGELFF.

This clone has a handful of counts. The chain links TRBV4-3 to TRBJ2-3, with 11 nucleotides matching TRBD2. The CDR3 has 18 amino acids. From germline, CDR1 is LGHNA and CDR2 YSLEER. V was pared by 2 bases and J by 1 base, with 8 bases of the junction left unmatched. CDR3 sequence (DNA): TGCGCCAGCAGCCAATGGGGAGGGACTAGCGGAGGCACAGATACGCAGTATTTT. Amino acids: CASSQWGGTSGGTDTQYF.

This clone was counted only a few times. The CDR3 DNA follows: TGCAGCGTTCCGGGACAGGAGAACTATGGCTACACCTTC. It translates to CSVPGQENYGYTF. V usage is TRBV29-1 and J usage is TRBJ1-2, with 8 bases aligning to TRBD1. CDR1 SQVTM and CDR2 ANQGSEA come from the germline V gene. The CDR3 is made up of 13 amino acids. V shed 5 bases, J shed 2 bases, and the junction held 4 bases outside the gene matches.

This clone showed up just a few times. The chain joins TRBV28 to TRBJ1-3, with 7 nucleotides matching TRBD1. Per germline, CDR1 MDHEN and CDR2 SYDVKM. The CDR3 is 19 residues long. Trimming at V came to 4 bases and at J to 0 bases, leaving 15 bases not matched to a gene. CDR3 sequence reads: CASSSAHPGTVISGNTIYF. The CDR3 DNA follows: TGTGCCAGCAGTTCCGCTCACCCCGGGACAGTCATCTCTGGAAACACCATATATTTT. The variable domain in full, with the rest retrieved from reference TRBV28 and TRBJ1-3, is DVKVTQSSRYLVKRTGEKVFLECVQDMDHENMFWYRQDPGLGLRLIYFSYDVKMKEKGDIPEGYSVSREKKERFSLILESASTNQTSMYLCASSSAHPGTVISGNTIYFGEGSWLTVV.

This clone showed up many times. This chain uses TRBV7-2 with TRBJ2-3; the match to TRBD2 covers 8 bases. Trimming at V came to 5 bases and at J to 1 base, leaving 5 bases not matched to a gene. The CDR3 is made up of 15 amino acids. The V gene's germline CDR1 is SGHTA and CDR2 FQGNSA. The CDR3, as DNA: TGTGCCAGCAGCCTGAGCGGGGGACGCACAGATACGCAGTATTTT. Amino acids: CASSLSGGRTDTQYF.

This rearrangement joins TRBV7-2 to TRBJ2-7; 7 bases match TRBD2. Germline assignment: CDR1 SGHTA and CDR2 FQGNSA. V trimming: 1 base; J trimming: 5 bases; junction bases outside the gene matches: 8. There are 15 residues in the CDR3. The chain's CDR3 is CASSLVFPGGNEQYF. The CDR3 DNA sequence: TGTGCCAGCAGCTTAGTCTTCCCCGGGGGGAACGAGCAGTACTTC.

This clone was observed a few times. This could be a read error, since a much larger clone is one nucleotide away. This chain connects TRBV7-9 to TRBJ2-1, with unresolved D. Trimming stripped 5 bases from V and 4 bases from J, with 3 bases between. The CDR3 is 11 residues long. Looked up from germline, CDR1 is SEHNR and CDR2 is FQNEAQ (reference sequence). The CDR3 region is CASSGYNEQFF. The CDR3 DNA is TGTGCCAGCAGCGGGTACAATGAGCAGTTCTTC.

The chain links TRBV27 to TRBJ2-3; 7 bases line up with TRBD1. CDR3 size: 14 residues. V gave up 4 bases and J gave up 1 base; unmatched junction bases: 2. Germline lookup yields CDR1 MNHEY and CDR2 SMNVEV (reference sequence). The CDR3 DNA reads TGTGCCAGCAGTTGGGACAGAGGCACAGATACGCAGTATTTT. This codes for CASSWDRGTDTQYF.

Comments on this clone: This specimen includes other DNA sequences encoding the same CDR3. CDR3 DNA: TGTGCCAGCAGTTTGGGACAGGGCGAGCAGTACTTC. Protein: CASSLGQGEQYF. This chain connects TRBV28 to TRBJ2-7, with 9 bases fitting TRBD1. Unmatched junction bases numbered 0, after V lost 3 bases and J lost 6 bases. This CDR3 region has 12 residues. CDR1 is MDHEN and CDR2 is SYDVKM in the germline V gene.

This clone was counted between two and nine times. V and J are TRBV19 and TRBJ2-1; 7 bases fit TRBD2. After removal of 7 bases from V and 4 bases from J, the junction contained 10 bases not matched to a gene. The germline CDR1 and CDR2 sequences are LNHDA and SQIVND (reference sequence). The CDR3 sequence is 15 residues long. CDR3 in DNA: TGTGCCAGTACCGAAACTAGCGATAGGTACAATGAGCAGTTCTTC. Translated, it gives CASTETSDRYNEQFF.

The chain has TRBV7-2 and TRBJ2-5; 9 nucleotides match TRBD1. Germline V gives CDR1 SGHTA, CDR2 FQGNSA. The CDR3 sequence is 16 residues long. Trimming at V came to 4 bases and at J to 5 bases, leaving 11 bases not matched to a gene. The CDR3 nucleotides are TGTGCCAGCAGCTACGTTGGACAGGGGATAGGTGAGACCCAGTACTTC. It encodes CASSYVGQGIGETQYF.

The CDR3 loop is CASSYGREQYF. The CDR3 nucleotides read TGTGCCAGCAGTTACGGGCGCGAGCAGTACTTC. The chain uses TRBV27 and TRBJ2-7; D remains ambiguous. The CDR3 is 11 residues long. The V end was cut by 4 bases, the J end by 6 bases, with 7 bases between. In germline, CDR1 is MNHEY, CDR2 SMNVEV (reference sequence).

There are many counts of this clone. V usage is TRBV11-2 and J usage is TRBJ2-7; D is ambiguous. CDR3 length: 15 residues. Germline V gene sequence: CDR1 SGHAT, CDR2 FQNNGV. Trimming stripped 1 base from V and 3 bases from J, with 13 bases between. CDR3 sequence reads: CASSLGVGYGYEQYF. The CDR3 DNA sequence: TGTGCCAGCAGCTTAGGGGTAGGGTATGGCTACGAGCAGTACTTC. The full variable domain, in which reference TRBV11-2 and TRBJ2-7 provide the parts outside the CDR3, is EAGVAQSPRYKIIEKRQSVAFWCNPISGHATLYWYQQILGQGPKLLIQFQNNGVVDDSQLPKDRFSAERLKGVDSTLKIQPAKLEDSAVYLCASSLGVGYGYEQYFGPGTRLTVT.

V gene TRBV7-8 combines with J gene TRBJ2-4; 7 bases match TRBD1. Germline CDR1 reads SGHVS; CDR2 reads FQNEAQ. CDR3 length: 15 residues. V shed 5 bases and J 8 bases; nucleotides not matched to a gene: 12. This CDR3 is CASSLGLGQGDIQYF. Here the CDR3 DNA reads TGTGCCAGCAGCCTCGGTCTGGGTCAGGGGGACATTCAGTACTTC.

This clone was observed at least ten times. Written as DNA, the CDR3 is TGTGCCAGCAGTTTACGGGAGGGGGGAGGAGCTTTCTTT. Protein product: CASSLREGGGAFF. The rearrangement joins TRBV27 to TRBJ1-1; D might be TRBD1 (6 bases). The CDR3 has 13 residues. Trimming left V 2 bases short and J 10 bases short, with 14 bases between. Germline CDR1 MNHEY, CDR2 SMNVEV (reference sequence).

This clone was found a few times. The chain is built from TRBV4-3 and TRBJ2-2; no definite D call. The CDR3 runs to 15 residues. V lost 0 bases and J 2 bases, leaving 7 bases between the germline ends. Germline V gene data show CDR1 as LGHNA and CDR2 as YSLEER. The CDR3 loop reads CASSQEADNTGELFF. CDR3 coding DNA: TGCGCCAGCAGCCAAGAGGCAGATAACACCGGGGAGCTGTTTTTT.

This clone appeared a few times. This chain joins TRBV20-1 and TRBJ2-1; D ambiguous. This CDR3 is 11 amino acids long. Germline V lookup: CDR1 DFQATT, CDR2 SNEGSKA (reference sequence). The V end lost 6 bases, the J end lost 7 bases, and 10 bases lay between the germline ends. The CDR3 region has the DNA TGCAGTGCCCGATTCGGAAATGAGCAGTTCTTC. Encoded protein: CSARFGNEQFF.

This clone was seen only a few times. The chain combines TRBV30 with TRBJ2-6, with TRBD1 matching 11 bases. Looked up from germline, CDR1 is GTSNPN and CDR2 is SVGIG (reference sequence). The CDR3 has 18 amino acids. V dropped 2 bases and J dropped 1; count of bases not matched to a gene: 7. The CDR3 loop reads CAWSQGQGGLSGANVLTF. The DNA of the CDR3 is TGTGCCTGGAGTCAGGGACAGGGGGGACTATCTGGGGCCAACGTCCTGACTTTC.

This chain uses TRBV7-2 with TRBJ2-7; D is undetermined. This CDR3 has 13 residues. V lost 1 base to trimming and J lost 7 bases, with 11 bases between them. Germline V gives CDR1 SGHTA, CDR2 FQGNSA. CDR3 nucleotides: TGTGCCAGCAGCTTAGGATTCTTGCGGGAGCAGTACTTC. Protein sequence: CASSLGFLREQYF.